The present entry profiles one T cell receptor (beta chain) with its context. This CDR3 comprises 16 residues. Germline V gene lookup returns CDR1 SGHTA and CDR2 FQGNSA. Trimming removed 5 bases at V and 0 bases at J, with 13 bases between. Each sample used at least 6.5 million PBMCs. The data stem from a study of blood T cells in healthy people across ages. Primed by a sample-barcoded 5' primer and a J-beta primer mix, a second PCR proceeded for 7 to 11 cycles. Template switching added a 12-random-nucleotide identifier to every cDNA molecule. TCRdb re-called the 5' RACE reads through MiXCR, storing one row per CDR3 protein. The sample includes about 830,000 distinct CDR3 sequences, 60% to 80% seen only once; the top ten take approximately 30%.

The TCR was taken from a man younger than 45 in good health. The rearrangement uses TRBV7-2 and TRBJ1-4; TRBD1 might be the D (5 bases). Source material: blood. The CDR3 loop is CASSDAPTATNEKLFF. As DNA, the CDR3 is TGTGCCAGCAGCGACGCCCCGACAGCAACTAATGAAAAACTGTTTTTT.